These T cell receptor beta chains were read from a single sample in a study of neoadjuvant nivolumab and ipilimumab in lung cancer. Assay used: immunoSEQ multiplex PCR; TCRdb lists only in-frame clones, some missing. Found here are 8,500 to 10,000 clones, approximately 80% of them singletons; the top ten hold around 7.5%. This sample comprised tumor tissue, obtained after neoadjuvant nivolumab, alone or with ipilimumab, at or shortly before surgery. The receptor set was obtained from an adult with non-small cell lung cancer. Some clones in this sample may be carry-over from other donors' samples. CDR3s include the opening cysteine and the closing phenylalanine or tryptophan. The D gene is left open where the match is weak. Clone sizes are given selectively: once, few, many, or a class where the clone is expanded.

len	abundance	j_gene	d_gene	v_gene	CDR3aa	CDR3nt
14	-	TRBJ1-1	-	TRBV9	CASSVVGKPTEAFF	TGTGCCAGCAGCGTAGTGGGGAAACCAACTGAAGCTTTCTTT
13	-	TRBJ2-7	-	TRBV30	CAWSSDIKREQYF	TGTGCCTGGAGTAGTGACATAAAGCGCGAGCAGTACTTC
19	-	TRBJ2-7	TRBD2	TRBV18	CASSPQGLAGGLSSYEQYF	TGTGCCAGCTCACCACAGGGACTAGCGGGGGGCCTGAGCTCCTACGAGCAGTACTTC
13	-	TRBJ2-1	-	TRBV10-2	CASSDGGYTEQFF	TGCGCCAGCAGTGACGGCGGGTACACTGAGCAGTTCTTC
14	-	TRBJ2-7	TRBD1	TRBV7-2	CASSLWDSNHEQYF	TGTGCCAGCAGCTTATGGGACAGTAACCACGAGCAGTACTTC
19	-	TRBJ1-4	-	TRBV7-2	CASSLGPGQPDATNEKLFF	TGTGCCAGCAGCTTAGGTCCGGGGCAGCCCGATGCAACTAATGAAAAACTGTTTTTT
13	-	TRBJ1-1	-	TRBV27	CASSFDRSTEAFF	TGTGCCAGCAGTTTCGACAGGTCGACTGAAGCTTTCTTT
13	-	TRBJ2-7	-	TRBV5-1	CASSLVLENEQYF	TGCGCCAGCAGCTTGGTTTTGGAGAACGAGCAGTACTTC
15	-	TRBJ1-2	-	TRBV19	CASTWDQMANYGYTF	TGTGCCAGTACCTGGGACCAAATGGCTAACTATGGCTACACCTTC
17	-	TRBJ2-1	-	TRBV5-4	CASSPKATGLSYNEQFF	TGTGCCAGCAGCCCTAAGGCGACAGGCCTCTCCTACAATGAGCAGTTCTTC
16	-	TRBJ1-2	TRBD1	TRBV5-6	CASSLVGQGVAYGYTF	TGTGCCAGCAGCTTGGTTGGTCAGGGGGTGGCCTATGGCTACACCTTC
12	-	TRBJ2-7	-	TRBV30	CAWNLGTYEQYF	TGTGCCTGGAACCTGGGAACCTACGAGCAGTACTTC
16	medium-sized	TRBJ2-7	-	TRBV15	CATSRGAESGAYEQYF	TGTGCCACCAGCAGAGGGGCGGAAAGCGGAGCGTACGAGCAGTACTTC
16	-	TRBJ1-2	-	TRBV5-1	CASSLSGGEYIYGYTF	TGCGCCAGCAGCTTGTCCGGGGGCGAGTATATCTATGGCTACACCTTC
14	-	TRBJ1-6	TRBD1	TRBV6-6	CASSSRDRDSPLHF	TGTGCCAGCAGCTCCCGGGACAGAGATTCACCCCTCCACTTT
18	-	TRBJ2-7	-	TRBV5-1	CASSFLGTRATTGYEQYF	TGCGCCAGCAGCTTTCTAGGTACTAGGGCGACAACGGGCTACGAGCAGTACTTC
13	-	TRBJ1-1	TRBD1	TRBV9	CASSRGTDNEAFF	TGTGCCAGCAGCCGCGGGACAGACAATGAAGCTTTCTTT
15	once	TRBJ1-2	-	TRBV5-4	CASSPQMEVYYGYTF	TGTGCCAGCAGCCCACAGATGGAAGTTTACTATGGCTACACCTTC
14	-	TRBJ2-7	-	TRBV6-1	CASSGLRGAHEQYF	TGTGCCAGCAGTGGCCTGAGAGGGGCCCACGAGCAGTACTTC
15	-	TRBJ1-2	TRBD1	TRBV18	CASSILPGQSYGYTF	TGTGCCAGCTCAATTCTGCCGGGACAGAGTTATGGCTACACCTTC
13	-	TRBJ2-1	-	TRBV6-5	CASRSGIRNEQFF	TGTGCCAGCAGGTCAGGGATTCGCAATGAGCAGTTCTTC
14	-	TRBJ2-7	TRBD1	TRBV2	CASRRQGSSYEQYF	TGTGCCAGCAGGAGACAGGGAAGCTCCTACGAGCAGTACTTC
15	-	TRBJ1-2	-	TRBV7-9	CASRGDTASNYGYTF	TGTGCCAGCAGGGGGGACACTGCCTCTAACTATGGCTACACCTTC
15	-	TRBJ2-7	-	TRBV4-3	CASSQDTAPGREQYF	TGCGCCAGCAGCCAAGATACGGCTCCGGGACGCGAGCAGTACTTC
16	-	TRBJ1-3	-	TRBV10-3	CAISEPRGALGNTIYF	TGTGCCATCAGTGAGCCGCGAGGGGCTTTGGGAAACACCATATATTTT
18	-	TRBJ2-7	TRBD2	TRBV7-9	CASSPGLAGDRWAYEQYF	TGTGCCAGCAGCCCTGGACTAGCGGGGGACCGCTGGGCCTACGAGCAGTACTTC
14	large	TRBJ2-7	-	TRBV6-5	CASRKTGSSYEQYF	TGTGCCAGCCGTAAAACCGGCAGCTCCTACGAGCAGTACTTC
21	-	TRBJ2-1	TRBD2	TRBV4-2	CASSQEWTSGRLRNSYNEQFF	TGTGCCAGCAGCCAAGAATGGACTAGCGGGAGATTAAGGAATTCCTACAATGAGCAGTTCTTC
15	once	TRBJ1-5	TRBD1	TRBV6-1	CASSAQQGARQPQHF	TGTGCCAGCAGTGCACAACAGGGGGCAAGGCAGCCCCAGCATTTT
15	-	TRBJ2-1	-	TRBV11-3	CASSLYGGPYNEQFF	TGTGCCAGCAGCTTATACGGCGGTCCGTACAATGAGCAGTTCTTC
14	once	TRBJ2-7	-	TRBV18	CASSTQGTSGEQYF	TGTGCCAGCTCAACCCAGGGGACAAGCGGGGAGCAGTACTTC
18	-	TRBJ1-4	-	TRBV5-1	CASSPGGQGRSANEKLFF	TGCGCCAGCAGCCCGGGAGGCCAGGGGCGTAGTGCTAATGAAAAACTGTTTTTT
13	once	TRBJ1-1	-	TRBV19	CASSLKVRTEAFF	TGTGCCAGTAGCCTCAAAGTCCGCACTGAAGCTTTCTTT
14	large	TRBJ2-7	-	TRBV27	CASTINGLTSEQYF	TGTGCCAGCACCATTAACGGTCTTACCTCGGAGCAGTACTTC
12	-	TRBJ1-1	-	TRBV7-8	CASRTGNTEAFF	TGTGCCAGCAGAACAGGGAACACTGAAGCTTTCTTT
12	-	TRBJ2-7	-	TRBV18	CASSPSELEQYF	TGTGCCAGCTCACCAAGTGAACTCGAGCAGTACTTC
15	-	TRBJ2-5	TRBD1	TRBV5-8	CASSTGQVSPETQYF	TGTGCCAGCAGCACCGGACAGGTCTCCCCGGAGACCCAGTACTTC
16	-	TRBJ1-5	-	TRBV18	CASSPPGTPSNQPQHF	TGTGCCAGCTCACCACCAGGGACCCCTAGCAATCAGCCCCAGCATTTT
12	-	TRBJ2-2	-	TRBV29-1	CSVEDNTGELFF	TGCAGCGTTGAAGATAACACCGGGGAGCTGTTTTTT
15	few	TRBJ1-2	-	TRBV11-2	CASSLSRGGIYGYTF	TGTGCCAGCAGCCTTAGTCGGGGCGGGATCTATGGCTACACCTTC
15	-	TRBJ2-7	-	TRBV11-3	CASSSRGTGTYEQYF	TGTGCCAGCAGCTCCCGCGGGACGGGAACCTACGAGCAGTACTTC
15	-	TRBJ2-1	TRBD2	TRBV11-2	CASSGSGRGYNEQFF	TGTGCCAGCAGCGGGAGCGGGAGGGGCTACAATGAGCAGTTCTTC
14	-	TRBJ1-1	-	TRBV5-5	CASSLPPLNTEAFF	TGTGCCAGCAGCCTTCCACCTCTGAACACTGAAGCTTTCTTT
14	-	TRBJ1-5	-	TRBV18	CASSPDGLRQPQHF	TGTGCCAGCTCACCAGACGGCCTTCGTCAGCCCCAGCATTTT
15	-	TRBJ1-1	TRBD1	TRBV5-4	CASSQSDRGNTEAFF	TGTGCCAGCAGCCAGTCGGACAGGGGGAACACTGAAGCTTTCTTT
14	-	TRBJ1-4	-	TRBV10-3	CATREGATNEKLFF	TGTGCCACCCGCGAGGGTGCAACTAATGAAAAACTGTTTTTT
15	-	TRBJ1-6	-	TRBV5-6	CASSRAAGSDSPLHF	TGTGCCAGCAGCCGGGCCGCGGGGAGTGATTCACCCCTCCACTTT
12	-	TRBJ2-7	-	TRBV10-3	CAIRHLTPEQYF	TGTGCCATCCGACACTTAACTCCCGAGCAGTACTTC